The rows below give T cell receptor beta chains drawn from one sample of a study of CD4 T cells in relation to SARS-CoV-2 and coronaviruses. TCRdb keeps only in-frame clones here, not all; method: immunoSEQ multiplex PCR. Of about 20,000 clones listed, about three fifths were seen once; the top ten hold approximately 9.9%. Their antigens are not known. Material for sequencing was CD4+ T cells from PBMCs, cultured in vitro. These receptors all stem from a human donor in good health. The CDR3 runs from the conserved cysteine through the conserved F or W. A D gene is named only where the DNA matches it firmly. Size is omitted from some rows. Given values are once, few, many or a class for expanded clones.

J gene: TRBJ2-6; V gene: TRBV5-8; D gene: TRBD1; clone size: .; CDR3 protein: CASSSRGLGANVLTF; CDR3 DNA: TGTGCCAGCAGCTCCAGGGGGCTTGGGGCCAACGTCCTGACTTTC
J gene: TRBJ1-6; V gene: TRBV6-6; D gene: .; clone size: few; CDR3 protein: CASSPDLGISPLHF; CDR3 DNA: TGTGCCAGCAGTCCAGACCTGGGGATTTCACCCCTCCACTTT
J gene: TRBJ2-7; V gene: TRBV25-1; D gene: TRBD1; clone size: .; CDR3 protein: CASSQQGSVYEQYF; CDR3 DNA: TGTGCCAGCAGCCAACAGGGGTCGGTCTACGAGCAGTACTTC
J gene: TRBJ2-1; V gene: TRBV4-1; D gene: .; clone size: few; CDR3 protein: CASSQGGPYNEQFF; CDR3 DNA: TGCGCCAGCAGCCAAGGAGGGCCGTACAATGAGCAGTTCTTC
J gene: TRBJ1-2; V gene: TRBV2; D gene: TRBD1; clone size: .; CDR3 protein: CASRSPGQGDYGYTF; CDR3 DNA: TGTGCCAGCAGGTCTCCAGGACAGGGTGACTATGGCTACACCTTC
J gene: TRBJ2-3; V gene: TRBV19; D gene: .; clone size: .; CDR3 protein: CASQATVISTDTQYF; CDR3 DNA: TGTGCCAGTCAAGCTACAGTTATTAGCACAGATACGCAGTATTTT
J gene: TRBJ2-1; V gene: TRBV7-2; D gene: .; clone size: .; CDR3 protein: CASSQKGASGLSYNEQFF; CDR3 DNA: TGTGCCAGCAGCCAAAAAGGGGCCAGCGGCCTCTCCTACAATGAGCAGTTCTTC
J gene: TRBJ1-4; V gene: TRBV5-6; D gene: .; clone size: few; CDR3 protein: CASSLIQSNEKLFF; CDR3 DNA: TGTGCCAGCAGCTTGATACAGAGCAATGAAAAACTGTTTTTT
J gene: TRBJ2-3; V gene: TRBV7-2; D gene: .; clone size: .; CDR3 protein: CASSLGNYRDTQYF; CDR3 DNA: TGTGCCAGCAGCTTAGGGAACTACCGAGATACGCAGTATTTT
J gene: TRBJ1-1; V gene: TRBV6-5; D gene: TRBD1; clone size: .; CDR3 protein: CASGGTGKGAWAFF; CDR3 DNA: TGTGCCAGCGGAGGGACAGGGAAAGGGGCATGGGCTTTCTTT
J gene: TRBJ2-1; V gene: TRBV6-2/TRBV6-3; D gene: .; clone size: .; CDR3 protein: CASSYGPGDEQFF; CDR3 DNA: TGTGCCAGCAGTTACGGGCCGGGGGATGAGCAGTTCTTC